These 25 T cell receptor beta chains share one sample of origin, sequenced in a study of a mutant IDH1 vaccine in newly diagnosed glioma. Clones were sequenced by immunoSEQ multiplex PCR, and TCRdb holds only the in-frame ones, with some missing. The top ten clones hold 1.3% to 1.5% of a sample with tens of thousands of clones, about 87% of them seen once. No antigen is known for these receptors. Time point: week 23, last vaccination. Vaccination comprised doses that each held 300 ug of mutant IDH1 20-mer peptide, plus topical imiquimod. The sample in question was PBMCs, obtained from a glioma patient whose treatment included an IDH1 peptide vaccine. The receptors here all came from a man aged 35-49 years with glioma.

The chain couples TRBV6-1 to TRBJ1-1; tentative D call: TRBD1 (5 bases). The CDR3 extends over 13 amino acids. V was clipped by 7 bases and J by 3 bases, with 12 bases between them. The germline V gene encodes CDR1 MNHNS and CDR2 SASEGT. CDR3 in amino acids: CASIRGLDTEAFF. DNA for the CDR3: TGTGCCAGCATTAGGGGACTAGACACTGAAGCTTTCTTT.

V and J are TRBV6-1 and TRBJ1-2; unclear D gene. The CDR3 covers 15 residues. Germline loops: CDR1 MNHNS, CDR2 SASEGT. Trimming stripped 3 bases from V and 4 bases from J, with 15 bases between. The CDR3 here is CASSEFRYQTYGYTF. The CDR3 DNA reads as TGTGCCAGCAGTGAGTTTCGTTACCAAACCTATGGCTACACCTTC.

The DNA for the CDR3 is TGTGCCAGCAGCCGGACCCAAGTTTTAGGTGAGCAGTTCTTC. It is translated as CASSRTQVLGEQFF. The chain couples TRBV2 to TRBJ2-1; D is unclear. The CDR3 loop spans 14 amino acids. Germline CDR1 and CDR2: SNHLY and FYNNEI. With 6 bases removed from V and 9 bases from J, the gap between germline ends came to 18 bases. Filled out from reference TRBV2 and TRBJ2-1, the complete variable domain reads EPEVTQTPSHQVTQMGQEVILRCVPISNHLYFYWYRQILGQKVEFLVSFYNNEISEKSEIFDDQFSVERPDGSNFTLKIRSTKLEDSAMYFCASSRTQVLGEQFFGPGTRLTVL.

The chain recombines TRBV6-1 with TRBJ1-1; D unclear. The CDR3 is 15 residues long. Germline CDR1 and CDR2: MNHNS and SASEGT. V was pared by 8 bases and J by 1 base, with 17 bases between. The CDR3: CASLLIRVKNTEAFF. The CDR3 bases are TGTGCCAGCCTCCTTATAAGGGTGAAGAACACTGAAGCTTTCTTT.

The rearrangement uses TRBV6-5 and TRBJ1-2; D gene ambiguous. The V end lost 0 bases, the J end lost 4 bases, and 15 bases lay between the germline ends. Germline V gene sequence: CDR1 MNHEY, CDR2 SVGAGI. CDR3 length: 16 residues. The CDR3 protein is CASSYSPQVGPYGYTF. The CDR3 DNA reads TGTGCCAGCAGTTACTCGCCGCAGGTAGGGCCCTATGGCTACACCTTC.

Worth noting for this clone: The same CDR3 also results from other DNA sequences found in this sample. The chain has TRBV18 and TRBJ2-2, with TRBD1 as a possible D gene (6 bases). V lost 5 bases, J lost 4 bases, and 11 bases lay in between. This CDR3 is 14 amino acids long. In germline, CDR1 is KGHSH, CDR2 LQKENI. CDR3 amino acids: CASSSRQATGELFF. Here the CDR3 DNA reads TGTGCCAGCTCAAGTCGACAGGCCACCGGGGAGCTGTTTTTT.

The CDR3 protein is CSVYNRGLEAFF. In DNA, the CDR3 is TGCAGCGTTTACAACAGGGGGCTGGAAGCTTTCTTT. The chain has TRBV29-1 and TRBJ1-1, with 9 bases aligning to TRBD1. The germline gives CDR1 SQVTM, CDR2 ANQGSEA. V shed 5 bases, J shed 8 bases, and the junction held 6 bases outside the gene matches. This CDR3 is built from 12 residues.

The CDR3 sequence is CASSSAPPLDEKQFF. CDR3 coding DNA: TGCGCCAGCAGCTCAGCTCCCCCCTTGGATGAAAAGCAGTTCTTC. V and J are TRBV5-1 and TRBJ2-1; no clear D gene. The V and J ends lost 3 bases and 11 bases respectively, with 21 bases between them. CDR3 length: 15 residues. Germline loops: CDR1 SGHRS, CDR2 YFSETQ.

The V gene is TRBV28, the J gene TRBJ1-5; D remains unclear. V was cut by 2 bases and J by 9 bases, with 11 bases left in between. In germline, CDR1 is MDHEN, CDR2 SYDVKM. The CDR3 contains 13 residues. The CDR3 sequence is CASSLPPPRPQHF. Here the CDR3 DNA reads TGTGCCAGCAGTTTACCCCCCCCTAGGCCCCAGCATTTT.

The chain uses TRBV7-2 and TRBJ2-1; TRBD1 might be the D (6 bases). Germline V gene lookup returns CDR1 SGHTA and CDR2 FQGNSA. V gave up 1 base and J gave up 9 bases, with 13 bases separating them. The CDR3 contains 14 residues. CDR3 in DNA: TGTGCCAGCAGCTTAGAGTTACAGGGAAGTGAGCAGTTCTTC. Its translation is CASSLELQGSEQFF.

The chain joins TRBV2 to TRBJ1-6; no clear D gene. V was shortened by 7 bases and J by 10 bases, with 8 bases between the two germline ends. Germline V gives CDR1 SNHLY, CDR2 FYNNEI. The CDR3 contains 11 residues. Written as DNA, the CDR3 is TGTGCCAGCACCTACGCATCACCCCTCCACTTT. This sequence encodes CASTYASPLHF.

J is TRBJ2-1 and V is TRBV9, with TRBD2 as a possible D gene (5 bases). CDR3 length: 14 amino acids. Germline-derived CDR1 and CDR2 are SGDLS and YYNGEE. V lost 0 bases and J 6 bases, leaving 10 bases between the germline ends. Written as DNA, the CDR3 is TGTGCCAGCAGCGTAGCTCGGGGAGTCAATGAGCAGTTCTTC. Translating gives CASSVARGVNEQFF.

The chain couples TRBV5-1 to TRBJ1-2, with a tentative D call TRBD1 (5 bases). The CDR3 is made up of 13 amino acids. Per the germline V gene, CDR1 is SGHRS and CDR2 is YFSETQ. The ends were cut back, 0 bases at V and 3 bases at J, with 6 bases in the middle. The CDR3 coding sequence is TGCGCCAGCAGCTTGGAGACAGACTATGGCTACACCTTC. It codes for CASSLETDYGYTF.

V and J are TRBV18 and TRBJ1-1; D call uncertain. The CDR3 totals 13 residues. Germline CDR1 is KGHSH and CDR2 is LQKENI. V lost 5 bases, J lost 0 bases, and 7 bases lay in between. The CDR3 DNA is TGTGCCAGCTCAAGCCAGGTGAACACTGAAGCTTTCTTT. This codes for CASSSQVNTEAFF.

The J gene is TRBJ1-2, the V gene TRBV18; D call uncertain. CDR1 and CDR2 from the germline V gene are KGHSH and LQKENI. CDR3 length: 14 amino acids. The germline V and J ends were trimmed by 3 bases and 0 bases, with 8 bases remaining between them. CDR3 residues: CASSPQGTNYGYTF. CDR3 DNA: TGTGCCAGCTCACCCCAAGGAACTAACTATGGCTACACCTTC.

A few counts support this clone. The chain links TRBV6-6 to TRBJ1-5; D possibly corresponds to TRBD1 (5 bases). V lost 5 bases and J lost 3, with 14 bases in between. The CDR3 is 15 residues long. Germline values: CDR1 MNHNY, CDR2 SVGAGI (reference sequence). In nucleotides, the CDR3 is TGTGCCAGCAGTAAAACGCCGGGACCCAATCAGCCCCAGCATTTT. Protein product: CASSKTPGPNQPQHF.

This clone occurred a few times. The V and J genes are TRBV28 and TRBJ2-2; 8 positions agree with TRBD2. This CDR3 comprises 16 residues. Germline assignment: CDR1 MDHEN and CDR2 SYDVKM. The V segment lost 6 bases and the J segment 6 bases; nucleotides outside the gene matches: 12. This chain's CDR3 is CASRKREIILAGELFF. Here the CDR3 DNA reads TGTGCCAGCAGAAAGCGGGAGATAATTTTAGCCGGGGAGCTGTTTTTT.

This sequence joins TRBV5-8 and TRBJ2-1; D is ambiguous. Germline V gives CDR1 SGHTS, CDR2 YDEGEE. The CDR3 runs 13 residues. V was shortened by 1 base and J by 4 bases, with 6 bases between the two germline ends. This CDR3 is CASSLTRYNEQFF. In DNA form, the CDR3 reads TGTGCCAGCAGCTTGACTCGGTACAATGAGCAGTTCTTC.

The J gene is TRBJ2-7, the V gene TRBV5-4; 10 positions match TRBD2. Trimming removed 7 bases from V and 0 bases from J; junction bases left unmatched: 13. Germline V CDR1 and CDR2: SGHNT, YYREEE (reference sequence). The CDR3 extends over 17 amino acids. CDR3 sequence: CASPGWVLAGSSYEQYF. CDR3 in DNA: TGTGCCAGCCCTGGGTGGGTACTAGCGGGGAGCTCCTACGAGCAGTACTTC.

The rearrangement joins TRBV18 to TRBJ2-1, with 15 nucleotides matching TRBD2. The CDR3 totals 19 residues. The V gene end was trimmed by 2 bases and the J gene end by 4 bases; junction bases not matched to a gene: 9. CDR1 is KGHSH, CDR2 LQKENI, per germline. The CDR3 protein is CASSPFSGTSGRQYNEQFF. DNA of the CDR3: TGTGCCAGCTCACCATTTTCAGGGACTAGCGGGAGGCAGTACAATGAGCAGTTCTTC. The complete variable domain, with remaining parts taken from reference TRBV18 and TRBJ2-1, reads NAGVMQNPRHLVRRRGQEARLRCSPMKGHSHVYWYRQLPEEGLKFMVYLQKENIIDESGMPKERFSAEFPKEGPSILRIQQVVRGDSAAYFCASSPFSGTSGRQYNEQFFGPGTRLTVL.

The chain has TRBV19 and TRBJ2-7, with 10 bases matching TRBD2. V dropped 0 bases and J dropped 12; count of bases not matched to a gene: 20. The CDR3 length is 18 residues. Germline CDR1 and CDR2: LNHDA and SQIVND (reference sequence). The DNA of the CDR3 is TGTGCCAGTAGTATAGATCTCAGGCAGGGTGGTAGCGGGAGGAGGGCGTACTTC. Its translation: CASSIDLRQGGSGRRAYF.

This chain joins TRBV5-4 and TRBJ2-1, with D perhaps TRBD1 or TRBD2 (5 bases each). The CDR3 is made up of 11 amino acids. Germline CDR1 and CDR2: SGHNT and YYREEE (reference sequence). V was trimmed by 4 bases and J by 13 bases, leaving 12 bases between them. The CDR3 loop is CASSTLGVQFF. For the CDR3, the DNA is TGTGCCAGCAGCACGTTGGGGGTCCAGTTCTTC. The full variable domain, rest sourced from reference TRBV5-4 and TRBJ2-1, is ETGVTQSPTHLIKTRGQQVTLRCSSQSGHNTVSWYQQALGQGPQFIFQYYREEENGRGNFPPRFSGLQFPNYSSELNVNALELDDSALYLCASSTLGVQFFGPGTRLTVL.

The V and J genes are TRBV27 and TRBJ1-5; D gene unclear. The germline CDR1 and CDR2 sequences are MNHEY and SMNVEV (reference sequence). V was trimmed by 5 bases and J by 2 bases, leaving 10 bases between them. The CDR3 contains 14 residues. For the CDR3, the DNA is TGTGCCAGCAGTAAAATCCCGGGCAATCAGCCCCAGCATTTT. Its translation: CASSKIPGNQPQHF.

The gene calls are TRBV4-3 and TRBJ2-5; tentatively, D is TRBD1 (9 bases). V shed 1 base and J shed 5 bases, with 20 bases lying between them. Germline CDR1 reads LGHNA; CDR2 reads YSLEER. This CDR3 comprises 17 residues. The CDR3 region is CASSQGQTGGGRETQYF. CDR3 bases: TGCGCCAGCAGCCAAGGACAAACAGGGGGCGGGAGGGAGACCCAGTACTTC.

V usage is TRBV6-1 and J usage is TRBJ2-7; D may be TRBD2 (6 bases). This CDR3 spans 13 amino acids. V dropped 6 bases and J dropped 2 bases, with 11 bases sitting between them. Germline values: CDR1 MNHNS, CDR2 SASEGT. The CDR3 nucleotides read TGTGCCAGCAGCCACGCGGGGCCCTACGAGCAGTACTTC. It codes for CASSHAGPYEQYF.